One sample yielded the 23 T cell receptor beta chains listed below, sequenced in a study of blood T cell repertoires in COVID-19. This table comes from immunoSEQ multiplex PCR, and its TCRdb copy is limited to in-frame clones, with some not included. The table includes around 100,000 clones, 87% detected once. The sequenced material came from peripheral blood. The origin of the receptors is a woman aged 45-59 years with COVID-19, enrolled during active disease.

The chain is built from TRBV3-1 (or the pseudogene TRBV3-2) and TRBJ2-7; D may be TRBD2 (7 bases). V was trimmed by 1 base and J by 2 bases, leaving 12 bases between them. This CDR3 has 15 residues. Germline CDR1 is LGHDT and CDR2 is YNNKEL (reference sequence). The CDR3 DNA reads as TGTGCCAGCAGCCAAGTTGCGGGGGCTGCCTACGAGCAGTACTTC. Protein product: CASSQVAGAAYEQYF.

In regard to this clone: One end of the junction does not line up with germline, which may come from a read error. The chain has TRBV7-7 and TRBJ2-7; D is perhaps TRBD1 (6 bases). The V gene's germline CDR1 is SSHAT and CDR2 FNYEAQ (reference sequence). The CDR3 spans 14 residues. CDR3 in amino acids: CASSLARQVDEQYF. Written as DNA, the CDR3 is TGTGCTAGCAGCTTAGCTAGACAGGTGGACGAGCAGTACTTC.

The CDR3 region has the DNA TGCAGTGCTAGTGACAGGGCTGGAAAACTGTTTTTT. It yields the protein CSASDRAGKLFF. The chain has TRBV20-1 and TRBJ1-4; 7 positions agree with TRBD1. The CDR3 runs to 12 residues. Trimming cost V 3 bases and J 10 bases; bases outside gene matches: 5. Germline V gene lookup returns CDR1 DFQATT and CDR2 SNEGSKA (reference sequence).

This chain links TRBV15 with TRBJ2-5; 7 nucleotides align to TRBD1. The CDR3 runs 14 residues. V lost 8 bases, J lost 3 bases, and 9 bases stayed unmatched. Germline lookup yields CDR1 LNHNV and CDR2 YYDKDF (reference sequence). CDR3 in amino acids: CATGDRAVEETQYF. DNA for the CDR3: TGTGCCACCGGCGACAGGGCGGTAGAAGAGACCCAGTACTTC.

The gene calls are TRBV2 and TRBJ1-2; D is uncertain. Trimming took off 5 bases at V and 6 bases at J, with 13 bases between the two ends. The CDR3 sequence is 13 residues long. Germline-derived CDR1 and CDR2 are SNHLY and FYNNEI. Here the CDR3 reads CASSPEIEDGYTF. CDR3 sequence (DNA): TGTGCCAGCAGTCCTGAGATTGAGGATGGCTACACCTTC.

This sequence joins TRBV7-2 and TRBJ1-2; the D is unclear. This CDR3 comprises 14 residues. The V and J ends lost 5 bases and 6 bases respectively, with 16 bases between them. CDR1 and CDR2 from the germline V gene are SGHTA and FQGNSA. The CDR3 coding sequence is TGTGCCAGCAGCCCGCGATCGCTCGGGAATGGCTACACCTTC. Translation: CASSPRSLGNGYTF. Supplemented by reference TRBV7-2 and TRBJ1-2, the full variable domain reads GAGVSQSPSNKVTEKGKDVELRCDPISGHTALYWYRQSLGQGLEFLIYFQGNSAPDKSGLPSDRFSAERTGGSVSTLTIQRTQQEDSAVYLCASSPRSLGNGYTFGSGTRLTVV.

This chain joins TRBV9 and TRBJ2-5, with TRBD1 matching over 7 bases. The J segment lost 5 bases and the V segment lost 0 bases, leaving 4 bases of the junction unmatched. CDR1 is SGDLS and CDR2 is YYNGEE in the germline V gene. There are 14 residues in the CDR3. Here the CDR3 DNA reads TGTGCCAGCAGCGTAGGGGCCAGGGGGGAGACCCAGTACTTC. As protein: CASSVGARGETQYF.

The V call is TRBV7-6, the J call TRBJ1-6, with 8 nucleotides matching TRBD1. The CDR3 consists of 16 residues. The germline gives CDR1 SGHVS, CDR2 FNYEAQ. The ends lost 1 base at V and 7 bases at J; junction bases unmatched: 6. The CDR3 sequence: CASSLGTGYRNSPLHF. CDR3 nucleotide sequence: TGTGCCAGCAGCTTAGGGACAGGGTACCGGAATTCACCCCTCCACTTT.

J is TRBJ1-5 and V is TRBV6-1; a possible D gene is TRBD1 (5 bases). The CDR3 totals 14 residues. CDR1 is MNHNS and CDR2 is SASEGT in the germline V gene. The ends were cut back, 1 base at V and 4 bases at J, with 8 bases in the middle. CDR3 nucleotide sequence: TGTGCCAGCAGTGAAGAGGCAGGGAATCAGCCCCAGCATTTT. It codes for CASSEEAGNQPQHF.

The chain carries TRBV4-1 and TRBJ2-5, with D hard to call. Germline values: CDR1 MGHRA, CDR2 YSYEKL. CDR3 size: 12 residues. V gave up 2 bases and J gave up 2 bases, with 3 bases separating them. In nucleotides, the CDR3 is TGCGCCAGCAGCCAACCACAAGAGACCCAGTACTTC. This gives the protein CASSQPQETQYF.

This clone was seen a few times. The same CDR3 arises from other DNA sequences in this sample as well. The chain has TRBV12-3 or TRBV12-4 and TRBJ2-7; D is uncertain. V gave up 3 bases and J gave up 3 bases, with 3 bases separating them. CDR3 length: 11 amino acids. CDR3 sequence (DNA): TGTGCCAGCAGTTTCCGCTACGAGCAGTACTTC. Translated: CASSFRYEQYF.

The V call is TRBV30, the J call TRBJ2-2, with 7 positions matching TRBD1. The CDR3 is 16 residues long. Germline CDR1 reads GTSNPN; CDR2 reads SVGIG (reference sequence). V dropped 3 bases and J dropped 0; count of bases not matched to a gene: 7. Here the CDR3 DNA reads TGTGCCTGGAGACTATGGGACAGCGCGAACACCGGGGAGCTGTTTTTT. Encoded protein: CAWRLWDSANTGELFF.

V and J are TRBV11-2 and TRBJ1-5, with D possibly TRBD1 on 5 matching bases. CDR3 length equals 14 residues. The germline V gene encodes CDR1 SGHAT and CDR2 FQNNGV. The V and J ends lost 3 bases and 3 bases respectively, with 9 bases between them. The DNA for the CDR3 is TGTGCCAGCAGCTTGGGCAGGGACAATCAGCCCCAGCATTTT. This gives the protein CASSLGRDNQPQHF. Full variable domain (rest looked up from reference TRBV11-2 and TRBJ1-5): EAGVAQSPRYKIIEKRQSVAFWCNPISGHATLYWYQQILGQGPKLLIQFQNNGVVDDSQLPKDRFSAERLKGVDSTLKIQPAKLEDSAVYLCASSLGRDNQPQHFGDGTRLSIL.

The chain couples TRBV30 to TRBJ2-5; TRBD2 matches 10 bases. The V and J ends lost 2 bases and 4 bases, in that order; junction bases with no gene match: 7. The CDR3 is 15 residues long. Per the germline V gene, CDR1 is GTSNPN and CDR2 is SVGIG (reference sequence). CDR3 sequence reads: CAWSSSRLAGETQYF. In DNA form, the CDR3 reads TGTGCCTGGAGTTCCTCTAGACTAGCGGGAGAGACCCAGTACTTC.

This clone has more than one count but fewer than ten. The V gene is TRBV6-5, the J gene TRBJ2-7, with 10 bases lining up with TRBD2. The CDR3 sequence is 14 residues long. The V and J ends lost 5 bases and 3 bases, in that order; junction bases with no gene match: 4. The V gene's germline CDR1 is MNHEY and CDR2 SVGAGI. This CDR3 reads CASSPASGSYEQYF. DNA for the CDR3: TGTGCCAGCAGTCCCGCTAGCGGGAGCTACGAGCAGTACTTC.

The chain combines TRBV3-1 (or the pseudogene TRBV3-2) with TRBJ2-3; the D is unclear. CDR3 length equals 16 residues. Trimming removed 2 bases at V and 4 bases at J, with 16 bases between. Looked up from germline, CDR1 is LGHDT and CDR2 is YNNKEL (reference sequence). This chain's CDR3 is CASSQYGQLGPDTQYF. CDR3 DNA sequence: TGTGCCAGCAGCCAATATGGGCAGCTGGGCCCAGATACGCAGTATTTT.

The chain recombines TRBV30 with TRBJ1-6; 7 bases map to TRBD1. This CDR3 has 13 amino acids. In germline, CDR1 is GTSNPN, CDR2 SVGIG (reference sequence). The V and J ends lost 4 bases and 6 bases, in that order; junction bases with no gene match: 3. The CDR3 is CAWMGQINSPLHF. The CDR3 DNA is TGTGCCTGGATGGGACAGATTAATTCACCCCTCCACTTT.

The CDR3 DNA reads TGTGCCAGCAGTTATCGGGACAGCCCAGAGACCCAGTACTTC. It yields the protein CASSYRDSPETQYF. This sequence joins TRBV6-5 and TRBJ2-5; TRBD1 agrees at 7 bases. Per germline, CDR1 MNHEY and CDR2 SVGAGI. The ends lost 3 bases at V and 4 bases at J; junction bases unmatched: 5. This CDR3 contains 14 residues.

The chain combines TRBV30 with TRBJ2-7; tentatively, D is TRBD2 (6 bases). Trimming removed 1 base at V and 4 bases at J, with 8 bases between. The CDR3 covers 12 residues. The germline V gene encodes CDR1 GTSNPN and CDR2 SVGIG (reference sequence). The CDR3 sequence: CAWSDGTYEQYF. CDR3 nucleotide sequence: TGTGCCTGGAGTGACGGGACTTACGAGCAGTACTTC.

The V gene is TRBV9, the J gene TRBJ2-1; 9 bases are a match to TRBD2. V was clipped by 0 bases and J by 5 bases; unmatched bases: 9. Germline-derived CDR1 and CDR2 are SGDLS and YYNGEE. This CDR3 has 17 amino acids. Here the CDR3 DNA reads TGTGCCAGCAGCGTAGCTACGCGAGCGGGGGGAAACAATGAGCAGTTCTTC. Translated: CASSVATRAGGNNEQFF. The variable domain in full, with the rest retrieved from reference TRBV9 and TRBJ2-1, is DSGVTQTPKHLITATGQRVTLRCSPRSGDLSVYWYQQSLDQGLQFLIQYYNGEERAKGNILERFSAQQFPDLHSELNLSSLELGDSALYFCASSVATRAGGNNEQFFGPGTRLTVL.

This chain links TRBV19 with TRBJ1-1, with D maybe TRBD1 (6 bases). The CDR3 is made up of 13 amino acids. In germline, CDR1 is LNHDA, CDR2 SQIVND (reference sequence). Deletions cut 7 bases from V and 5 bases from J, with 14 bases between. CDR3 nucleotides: TGTGCCAGTAACCCCCAGAGGGGGACTGAAGCTTTCTTT. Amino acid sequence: CASNPQRGTEAFF.

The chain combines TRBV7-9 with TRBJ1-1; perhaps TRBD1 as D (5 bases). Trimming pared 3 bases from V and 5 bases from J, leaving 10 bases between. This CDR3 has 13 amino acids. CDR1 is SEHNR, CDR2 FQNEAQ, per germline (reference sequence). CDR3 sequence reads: CASSFQGITEAFF. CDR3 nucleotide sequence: TGTGCCAGCAGCTTTCAGGGAATTACTGAAGCTTTCTTT.

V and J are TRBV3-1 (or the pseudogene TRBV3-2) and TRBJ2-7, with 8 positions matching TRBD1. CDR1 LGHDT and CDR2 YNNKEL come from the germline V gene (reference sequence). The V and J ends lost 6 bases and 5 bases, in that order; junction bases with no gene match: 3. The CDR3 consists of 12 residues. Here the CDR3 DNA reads TGTGCCAGCAGAGCAGGGGGCCACGAGCAGTACTTC. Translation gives CASRAGGHEQYF.